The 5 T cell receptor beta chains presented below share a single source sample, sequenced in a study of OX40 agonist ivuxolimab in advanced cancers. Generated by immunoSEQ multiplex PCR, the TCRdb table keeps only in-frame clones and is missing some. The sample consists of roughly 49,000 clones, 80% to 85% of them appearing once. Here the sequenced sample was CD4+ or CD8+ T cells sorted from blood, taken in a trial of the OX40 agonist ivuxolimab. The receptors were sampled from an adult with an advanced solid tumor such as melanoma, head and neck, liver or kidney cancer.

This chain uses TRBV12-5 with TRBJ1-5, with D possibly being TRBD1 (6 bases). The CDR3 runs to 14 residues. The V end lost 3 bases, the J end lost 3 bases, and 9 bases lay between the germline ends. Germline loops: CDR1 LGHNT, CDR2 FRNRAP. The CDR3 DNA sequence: TGTGCTAGTGGTTTTGGGGGGCCCAATCAGCCCCAGCATTTT. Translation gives CASGFGGPNQPQHF.

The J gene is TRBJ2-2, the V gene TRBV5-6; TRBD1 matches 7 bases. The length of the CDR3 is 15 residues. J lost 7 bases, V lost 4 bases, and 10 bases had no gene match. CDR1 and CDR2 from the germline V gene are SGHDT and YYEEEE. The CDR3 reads CASSHPDRVSGELFF. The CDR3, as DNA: TGTGCCAGCAGCCACCCCGACAGGGTCAGCGGGGAGCTGTTTTTT.

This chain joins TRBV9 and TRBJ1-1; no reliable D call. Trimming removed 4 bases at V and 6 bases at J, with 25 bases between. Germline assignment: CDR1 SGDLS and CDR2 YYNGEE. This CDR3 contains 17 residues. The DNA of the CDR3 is TGTGCCAGCAGCTATCCCCCTCCGGGGTACCCTGGGGCTGAAGCTTTCTTT. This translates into CASSYPPPGYPGAEAFF. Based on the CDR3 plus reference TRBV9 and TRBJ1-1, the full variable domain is DSGVTQTPKHLITATGQRVTLRCSPRSGDLSVYWYQQSLDQGLQFLIQYYNGEERAKGNILERFSAQQFPDLHSELNLSSLELGDSALYFCASSYPPPGYPGAEAFFGQGTRLTVV.

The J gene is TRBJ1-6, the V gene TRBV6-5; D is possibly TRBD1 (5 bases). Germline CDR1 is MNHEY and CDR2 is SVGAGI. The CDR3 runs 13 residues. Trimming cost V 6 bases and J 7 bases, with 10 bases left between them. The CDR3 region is CASRTEVNSPLHF. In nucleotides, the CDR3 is TGTGCCAGCAGGACAGAGGTCAATTCACCCCTCCACTTT.

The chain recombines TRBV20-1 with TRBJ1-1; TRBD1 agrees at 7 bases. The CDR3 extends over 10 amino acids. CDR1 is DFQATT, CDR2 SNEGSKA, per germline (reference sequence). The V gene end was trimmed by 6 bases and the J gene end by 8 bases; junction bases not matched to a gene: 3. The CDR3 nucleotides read TGCAGTGCCCAGGACAGGGAAGCTTTCTTT. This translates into CSAQDREAFF.